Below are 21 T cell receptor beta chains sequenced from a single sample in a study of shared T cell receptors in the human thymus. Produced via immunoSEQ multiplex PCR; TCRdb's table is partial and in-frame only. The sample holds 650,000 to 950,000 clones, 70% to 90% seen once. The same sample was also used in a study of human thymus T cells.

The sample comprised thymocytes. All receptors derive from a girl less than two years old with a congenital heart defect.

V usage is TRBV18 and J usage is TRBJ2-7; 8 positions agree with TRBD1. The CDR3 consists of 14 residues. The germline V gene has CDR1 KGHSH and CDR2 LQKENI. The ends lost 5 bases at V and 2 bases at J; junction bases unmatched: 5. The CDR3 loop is CASSTGQATYEQYF. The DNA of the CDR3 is TGTGCCAGCTCAACGGGACAGGCTACCTACGAGCAGTACTTC.

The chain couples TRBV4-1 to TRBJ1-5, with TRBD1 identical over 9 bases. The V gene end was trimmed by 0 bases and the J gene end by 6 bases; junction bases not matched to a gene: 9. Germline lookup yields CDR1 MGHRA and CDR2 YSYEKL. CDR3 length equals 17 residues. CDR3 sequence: CASSQDGDRERGQPQHF. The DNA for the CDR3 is TGCGCCAGCAGCCAAGATGGGGACAGGGAACGGGGTCAGCCCCAGCATTTT.

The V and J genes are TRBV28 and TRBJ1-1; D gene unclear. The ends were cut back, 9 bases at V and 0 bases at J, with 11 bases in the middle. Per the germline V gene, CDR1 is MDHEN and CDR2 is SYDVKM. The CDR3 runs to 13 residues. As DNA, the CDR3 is TGTGCCAGTCTACTGACAATGAACACTGAAGCTTTCTTT. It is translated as CASLLTMNTEAFF.

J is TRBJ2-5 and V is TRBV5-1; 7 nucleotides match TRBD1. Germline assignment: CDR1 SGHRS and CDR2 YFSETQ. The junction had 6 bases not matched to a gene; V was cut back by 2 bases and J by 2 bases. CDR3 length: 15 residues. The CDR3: CASSFLGTAQETQYF. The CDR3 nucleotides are TGCGCCAGCAGCTTTCTCGGGACAGCTCAAGAGACCCAGTACTTC.

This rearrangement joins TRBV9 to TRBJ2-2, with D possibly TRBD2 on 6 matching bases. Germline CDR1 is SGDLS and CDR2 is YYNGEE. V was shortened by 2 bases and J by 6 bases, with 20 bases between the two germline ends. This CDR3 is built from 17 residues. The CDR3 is CASSVDFRRGLSGELFF. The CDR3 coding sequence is TGTGCCAGCAGCGTTGACTTCAGGAGGGGTTTGTCCGGGGAGCTGTTTTTT. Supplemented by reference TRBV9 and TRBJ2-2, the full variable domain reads DSGVTQTPKHLITATGQRVTLRCSPRSGDLSVYWYQQSLDQGLQFLIQYYNGEERAKGNILERFSAQQFPDLHSELNLSSLELGDSALYFCASSVDFRRGLSGELFFGEGSRLTVL.

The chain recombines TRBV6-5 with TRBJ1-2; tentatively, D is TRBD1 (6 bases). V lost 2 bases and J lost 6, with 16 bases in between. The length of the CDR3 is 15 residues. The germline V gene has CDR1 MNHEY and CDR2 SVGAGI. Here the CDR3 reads CASSYIGGSVHGYTF. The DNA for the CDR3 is TGTGCCAGCAGTTACATAGGGGGTTCTGTCCATGGCTACACCTTC.

The CDR3 nucleotides read TGCGCCAGCAGCCAACGGTGGGACAGGGGATCTAATCAGCCCCAGCATTTT. It codes for CASSQRWDRGSNQPQHF. The V gene is TRBV4-3, the J gene TRBJ1-5, with TRBD1 matching over 10 bases. The CDR3 has 17 residues. The junction had 8 bases not matched to a gene; V was cut back by 2 bases and J by 4 bases. Germline CDR1 is LGHNA and CDR2 is YSLEER.

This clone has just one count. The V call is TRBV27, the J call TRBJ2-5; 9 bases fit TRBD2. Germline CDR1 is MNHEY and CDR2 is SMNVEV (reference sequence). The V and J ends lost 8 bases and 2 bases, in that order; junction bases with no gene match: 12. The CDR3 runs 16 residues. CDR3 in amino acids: CASGNPRLAEQETQYF. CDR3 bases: TGTGCCAGCGGTAATCCTCGACTAGCGGAACAAGAGACCCAGTACTTC.

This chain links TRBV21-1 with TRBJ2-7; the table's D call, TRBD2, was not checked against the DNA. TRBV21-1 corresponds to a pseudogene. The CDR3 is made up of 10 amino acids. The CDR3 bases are TGTGCCAGATTTAACTACGAGCAGTACTTC. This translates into CARFNYEQYF.

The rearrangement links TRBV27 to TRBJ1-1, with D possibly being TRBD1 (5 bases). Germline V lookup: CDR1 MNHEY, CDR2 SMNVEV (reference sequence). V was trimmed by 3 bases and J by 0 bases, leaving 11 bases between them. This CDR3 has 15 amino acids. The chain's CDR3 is CASSFAGFLNTEAFF. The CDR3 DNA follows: TGTGCCAGCAGTTTCGCAGGGTTCCTGAACACTGAAGCTTTCTTT.

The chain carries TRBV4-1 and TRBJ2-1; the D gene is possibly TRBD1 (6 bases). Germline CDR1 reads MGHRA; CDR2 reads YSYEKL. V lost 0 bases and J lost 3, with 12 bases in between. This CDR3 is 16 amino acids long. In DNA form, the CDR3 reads TGCGCCAGCAGCCAAGATCCGGGACACAACTACAATGAGCAGTTCTTC. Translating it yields CASSQDPGHNYNEQFF.

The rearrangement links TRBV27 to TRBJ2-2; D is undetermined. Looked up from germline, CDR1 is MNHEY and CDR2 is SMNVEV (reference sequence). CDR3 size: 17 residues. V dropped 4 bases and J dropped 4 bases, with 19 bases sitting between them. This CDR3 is CASSYGLGLGVTGELFF. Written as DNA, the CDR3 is TGTGCCAGCAGTTATGGTCTGGGTCTAGGTGTCACCGGGGAGCTGTTTTTT.

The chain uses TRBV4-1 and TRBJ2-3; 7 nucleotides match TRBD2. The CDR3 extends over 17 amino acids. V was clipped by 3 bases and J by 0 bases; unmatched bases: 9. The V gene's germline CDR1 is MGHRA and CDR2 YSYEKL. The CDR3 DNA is TGCGCCAGCAGCCAGCTTCTGGGGCGGGGGAGCACAGATACGCAGTATTTT. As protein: CASSQLLGRGSTDTQYF.

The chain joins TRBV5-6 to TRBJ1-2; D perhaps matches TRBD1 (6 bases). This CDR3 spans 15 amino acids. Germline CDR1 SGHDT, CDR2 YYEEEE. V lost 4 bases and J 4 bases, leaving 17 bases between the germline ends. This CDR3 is CASSHSQGATYGYTF. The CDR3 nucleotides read TGTGCCAGCAGCCACTCACAGGGTGCTACCTATGGCTACACCTTC. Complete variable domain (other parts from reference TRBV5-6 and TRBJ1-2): DAGVTQSPTHLIKTRGQQVTLRCSPKSGHDTVSWYQQALGQGPQFIFQYYEEEERQRGNFPDRFSGHQFPNYSSELNVNALLLGDSALYLCASSHSQGATYGYTFGSGTRLTVV.

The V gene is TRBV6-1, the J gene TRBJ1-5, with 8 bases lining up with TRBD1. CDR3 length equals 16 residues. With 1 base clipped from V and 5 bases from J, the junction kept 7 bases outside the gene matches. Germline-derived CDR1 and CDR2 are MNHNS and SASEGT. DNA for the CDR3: TGTGCCAGCAGTGAAGGGCAGGGGGCAGCTGATCAGCCCCAGCATTTT. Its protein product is CASSEGQGAADQPQHF.

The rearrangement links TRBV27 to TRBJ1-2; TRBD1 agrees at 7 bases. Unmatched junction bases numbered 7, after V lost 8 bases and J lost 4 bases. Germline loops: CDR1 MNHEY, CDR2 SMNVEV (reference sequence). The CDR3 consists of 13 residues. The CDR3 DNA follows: TGTGCCAGCGGGAACAGGGGAGTCTATGGCTACACCTTC. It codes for CASGNRGVYGYTF.

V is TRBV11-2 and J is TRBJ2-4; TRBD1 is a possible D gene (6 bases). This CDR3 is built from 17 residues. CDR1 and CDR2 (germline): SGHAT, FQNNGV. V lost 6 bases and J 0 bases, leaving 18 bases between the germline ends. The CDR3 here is CASSRIGQKLAKNIQYF. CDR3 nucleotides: TGTGCCAGCAGTCGTATTGGACAGAAACTAGCCAAAAACATTCAGTACTTC. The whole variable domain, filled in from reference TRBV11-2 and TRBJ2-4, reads EAGVAQSPRYKIIEKRQSVAFWCNPISGHATLYWYQQILGQGPKLLIQFQNNGVVDDSQLPKDRFSAERLKGVDSTLKIQPAKLEDSAVYLCASSRIGQKLAKNIQYFGAGTRLSVL.

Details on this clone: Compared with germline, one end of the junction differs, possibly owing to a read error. CDR3 protein: CASSLVGRRDEQFF. The CDR3 DNA is TGTGCTAGCAGCTTAGTGGGGAGGCGGGATGAGCAGTTCTTC. The chain uses TRBV7-7 and TRBJ2-1; D possibly corresponds to TRBD2 (6 bases). This CDR3 has 14 amino acids. CDR1 and CDR2 (germline): SSHAT, FNYEAQ (reference sequence).

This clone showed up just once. The CDR3 is CASSQDRGGTEAFF. CDR3 sequence (DNA): TGTGCCAGCAGCCAAGACAGGGGAGGGACTGAAGCTTTCTTT. This sequence joins TRBV14 and TRBJ1-1; D is perhaps TRBD1 (6 bases). CDR3 length: 14 amino acids. Germline-derived CDR1 and CDR2 are SGHDN and FVKESK. Trimming removed 0 bases at V and 5 bases at J, with 10 bases between.

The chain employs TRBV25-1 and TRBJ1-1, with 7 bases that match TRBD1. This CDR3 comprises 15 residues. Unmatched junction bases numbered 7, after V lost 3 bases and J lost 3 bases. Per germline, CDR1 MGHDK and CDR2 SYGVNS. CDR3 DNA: TGTGCCAGCAGTGAGAGGGGGCGCCTGGACACTGAAGCTTTCTTT. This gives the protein CASSERGRLDTEAFF. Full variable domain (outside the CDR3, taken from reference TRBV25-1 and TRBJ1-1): EADIYQTPRYLVIGTGKKITLECSQTMGHDKMYWYQQDPGMELHLIHYSYGVNSTEKGDLSSESTVSRIRTEHFPLTLESARPSHTSQYLCASSERGRLDTEAFFGQGTRLTVV.

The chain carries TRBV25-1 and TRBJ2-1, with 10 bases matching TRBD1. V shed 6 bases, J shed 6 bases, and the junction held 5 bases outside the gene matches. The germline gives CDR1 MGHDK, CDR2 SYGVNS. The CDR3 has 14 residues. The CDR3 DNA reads TGTGCCAGCAGGGGACAGGGGAGGGTCAATGAGCAGTTCTTC. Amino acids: CASRGQGRVNEQFF.